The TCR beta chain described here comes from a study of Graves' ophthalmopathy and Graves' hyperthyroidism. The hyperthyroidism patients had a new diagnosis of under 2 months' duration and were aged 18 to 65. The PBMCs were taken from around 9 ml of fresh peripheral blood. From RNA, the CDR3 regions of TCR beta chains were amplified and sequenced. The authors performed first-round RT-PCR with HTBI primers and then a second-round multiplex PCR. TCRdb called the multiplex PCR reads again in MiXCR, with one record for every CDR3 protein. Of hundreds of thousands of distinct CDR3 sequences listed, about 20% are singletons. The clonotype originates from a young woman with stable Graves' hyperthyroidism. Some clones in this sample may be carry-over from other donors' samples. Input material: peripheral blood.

The CDR3 nucleotides read TGTGCCAGCAGTTCCACCCGTAGTAGCTATGGCTACACCTTC. Translation gives CASSSTRSSYGYTF. The chain uses TRBV27 and TRBJ1-2; no clear D gene. Trimming shortened V by 4 bases and J by 4 bases, and 13 bases separated the two germline ends. This CDR3 spans 14 amino acids. Germline loops: CDR1 MNHEY, CDR2 SMNVEV (reference sequence).